This T cell receptor (beta chain) was identified in a study of Ad26.COV2.S vaccination and SARS-CoV-2 variants. Whole-study results and caveats: Non-spike TCR breadth did not differ much between vaccine and placebo recipients. After vaccination, substantial breadth of spike-specific CD8+ and CD4+ responses was reported.

Comment on this clone: Its antigen remains unknown.

Produced via immunoSEQ multiplex PCR; TCRdb's table is partial and in-frame only. The table records 290,000 or so clones, more than 75% of them present only once. Treatment denoted: 15 to 20 received Ad26.COV2.S at low or high dose, single or two shots; roughly five received placebo; per-sample allocation not given. Sampling happened 63 days after the first vaccine or placebo injection. Wuhan-strain SARS-CoV-2 spike was expressed by the Ad26 vector that made up the vaccine. The V segment lost 3 bases and the J segment 2 bases; nucleotides outside the gene matches: 16. The CDR3 covers 21 residues. Germline V gene lookup returns CDR1 MGHRA and CDR2 YSYEKL.

The TCR comes from a person aged 18-65 years who received the Ad26.COV2.S COVID-19 vaccine or a placebo. The chain is built from TRBV4-1 and TRBJ2-3; 14 positions match TRBD2. Here the sequenced sample was peripheral blood, taken in a trial of Ad26.COV2.S vaccine versus placebo. The CDR3 bases are TGCGCCAGCAGCCATTACAGCCCGGGACTAGCGGGAGTAAAGTTCACAGATACGCAGTATTTT. Amino acids: CASSHYSPGLAGVKFTDTQYF.